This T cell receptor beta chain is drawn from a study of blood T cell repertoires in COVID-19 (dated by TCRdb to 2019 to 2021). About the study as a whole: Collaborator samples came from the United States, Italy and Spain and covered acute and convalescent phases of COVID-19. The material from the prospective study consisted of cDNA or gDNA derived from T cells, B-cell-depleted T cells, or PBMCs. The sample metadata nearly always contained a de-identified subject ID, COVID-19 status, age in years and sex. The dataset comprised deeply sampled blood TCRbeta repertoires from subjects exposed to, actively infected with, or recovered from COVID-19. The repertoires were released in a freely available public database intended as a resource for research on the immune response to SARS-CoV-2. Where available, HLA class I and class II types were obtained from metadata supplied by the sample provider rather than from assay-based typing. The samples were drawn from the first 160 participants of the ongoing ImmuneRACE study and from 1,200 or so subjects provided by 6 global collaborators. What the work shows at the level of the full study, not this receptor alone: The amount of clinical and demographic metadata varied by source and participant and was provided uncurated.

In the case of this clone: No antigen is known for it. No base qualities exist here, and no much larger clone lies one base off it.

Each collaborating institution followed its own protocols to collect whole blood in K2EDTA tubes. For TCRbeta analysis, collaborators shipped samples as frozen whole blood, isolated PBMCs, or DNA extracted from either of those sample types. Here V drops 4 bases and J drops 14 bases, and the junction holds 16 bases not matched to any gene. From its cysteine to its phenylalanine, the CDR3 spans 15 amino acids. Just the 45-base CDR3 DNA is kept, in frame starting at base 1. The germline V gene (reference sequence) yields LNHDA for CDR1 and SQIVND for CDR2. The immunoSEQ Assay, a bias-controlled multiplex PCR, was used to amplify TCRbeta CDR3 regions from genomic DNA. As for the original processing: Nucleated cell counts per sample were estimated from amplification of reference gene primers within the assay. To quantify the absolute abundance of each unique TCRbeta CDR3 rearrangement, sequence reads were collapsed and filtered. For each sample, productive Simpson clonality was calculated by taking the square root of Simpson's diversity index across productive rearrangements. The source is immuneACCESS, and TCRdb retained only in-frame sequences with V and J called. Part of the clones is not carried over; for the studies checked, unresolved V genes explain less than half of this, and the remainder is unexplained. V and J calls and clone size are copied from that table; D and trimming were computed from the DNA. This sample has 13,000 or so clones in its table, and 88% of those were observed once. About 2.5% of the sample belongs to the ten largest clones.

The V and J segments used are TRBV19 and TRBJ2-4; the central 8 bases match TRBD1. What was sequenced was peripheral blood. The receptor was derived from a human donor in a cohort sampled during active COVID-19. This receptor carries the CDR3 CASSTQSRDRSGEYF. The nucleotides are TGTGCCAGTAGTACCCAGTCCCGGGACAGGTCCGGGGAGTACTTC.